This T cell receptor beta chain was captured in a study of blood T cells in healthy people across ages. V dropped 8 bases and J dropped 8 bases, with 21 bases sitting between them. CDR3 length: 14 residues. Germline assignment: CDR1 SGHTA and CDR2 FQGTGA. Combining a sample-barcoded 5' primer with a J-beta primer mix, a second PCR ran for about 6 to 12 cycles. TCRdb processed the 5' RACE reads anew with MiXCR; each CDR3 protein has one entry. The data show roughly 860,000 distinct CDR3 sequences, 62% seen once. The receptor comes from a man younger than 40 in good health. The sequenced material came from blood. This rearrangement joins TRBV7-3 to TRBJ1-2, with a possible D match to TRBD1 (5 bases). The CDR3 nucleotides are TGTGCCAGCGGCCCATCCGGGACCGGTGGAGGCTACACCTTC. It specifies CASGPSGTGGGYTF.